These T cell receptor beta chains were read from a single sample in a study of CD8 T cells in ankylosing spondylitis. Each CDR3 protein is one row after TCRdb ran MiXCR on the 5' RACE reads. The table records 220,000 or so distinct CDR3 sequences, 15% to 20% of them present only once. The sample consisted of blood, either unsorted or a sorted T cell fraction (not recorded which). The receptor set was obtained from a male donor with ankylosing spondylitis. Both conserved end residues are part of each CDR3. The D gene is left open where the match is weak. Only part of the rows carry a size: once, few, many, or a class if the clone is expanded.

V: TRBV27; D: TRBD1; J: TRBJ2-7; size: few; DNA: TGTGCCAGCAGCCACAGGGGTATGGAATACGAGCAGTACTTC; CDR3: CASSHRGMEYEQYF
V: TRBV27; D: TRBD1; J: TRBJ2-1; size: few; DNA: TGTGCCAGCAGTTTATTCACAGGGGGCGGCTATGAGCAGTTCTTC; CDR3: CASSLFTGGGYEQFF
V: TRBV29-1; D: TRBD1; J: TRBJ2-2; size: few; DNA: TGCAGCGTTGAAGGGACAGGGCCGAACACCGGGGAGCTGTTTTTT; CDR3: CSVEGTGPNTGELFF
V: TRBV11-1; D: NA; J: TRBJ2-5; size: few; DNA: TGTGCCAGCAGCTTGTCGTCTGTGGAACCCGTGTGGACCCAGTACTTC; CDR3: CASSLSSVEPVWTQYF
V: TRBV4-2; D: NA; J: TRBJ1-2; size: NA; DNA: TGTGCCAGCAGCCAAGATAGGTTGGGCATTAACTATGGCTACACCTTC; CDR3: CASSQDRLGINYGYTF
V: TRBV27; D: TRBD2; J: TRBJ2-7; size: NA; DNA: TGTGCCACCAGACTAGCGGGGGGCTACGAGCACTACTTC; CDR3: CATRLAGGYEHYF
V: TRBV12-3/TRBV12-4; D: NA; J: TRBJ2-5; size: NA; DNA: TGTGCCAGCAGTTCTCATCCGGGACTGGAGTACTTC; CDR3: CASSSHPGLEYF
V: TRBV21-1; D: NA; J: TRBJ2-5; size: NA; DNA: TGTGCCATGCAGGGTTCGGGGACCCAGTACTTC; CDR3: CAMQGSGTQYF
V: TRBV20-1; D: NA; J: TRBJ2-5; size: NA; DNA: TGCAGTGCTTGGCGAGACAGGTTGGAAGAGACCCAGTACTTC; CDR3: CSAWRDRLEETQYF
V: TRBV6-5; D: TRBD1; J: TRBJ1-1; size: NA; DNA: TGTGCCAGCCGTTGGGGGACAGGTAACACTGAAGCTTTCTTT; CDR3: CASRWGTGNTEAFF
V: TRBV20-1; D: NA; J: TRBJ1-5; size: few; DNA: TGCAGTGCTATTGGGAATAGCAATCAGCCCCAGCATTTT; CDR3: CSAIGNSNQPQHF
V: TRBV12-3/TRBV12-4; D: NA; J: TRBJ2-3; size: few; DNA: TGTGCCAGCAGCGGGGGACTTAAACTAACCTGGGGCACAGATACGCAGTATTTT; CDR3: CASSGGLKLTWGTDTQYF
V: TRBV9; D: NA; J: TRBJ1-1; size: few; DNA: TGTGCCAGCAGCGTAGGCTCGGTCTCGATGACTTTCTTT; CDR3: CASSVGSVSMTFF
V: TRBV29-1; D: NA; J: TRBJ2-1; size: NA; DNA: TGCAGCGGGGCCGAATGGGGGGCGTACAATGAGCAGTTCTTC; CDR3: CSGAEWGAYNEQFF
V: TRBV20-1; D: NA; J: TRBJ2-2; size: few; DNA: TGCAGTGCTAGGGATTGGGACACCGGGGAGCTGTTTTTT; CDR3: CSARDWDTGELFF
V: TRBV5-1; D: TRBD2; J: TRBJ2-7; size: NA; DNA: TGCGCCAGCAGCTTTGAAACTAGCGGAGTCTACGAGCAGTACTTC; CDR3: CASSFETSGVYEQYF
V: TRBV5-1; D: TRBD2; J: TRBJ2-5; size: NA; DNA: TGCGCCAGCAGCCCGCTAGCGGCAGAGACCCAGTACTTC; CDR3: CASSPLAAETQYF
V: TRBV12-3/TRBV12-4; D: TRBD2; J: TRBJ2-1; size: NA; DNA: TGTGCCAGCAGTTTGGTTGCGGGGGGGGCCAATGAGCAGTTCTTC; CDR3: CASSLVAGGANEQFF
V: TRBV20-1; D: NA; J: TRBJ1-1; size: NA; DNA: TGCAGTGCCATCGATGCTGTGGGTCCTGAAGCTTTCTTT; CDR3: CSAIDAVGPEAFF
V: TRBV7-9; D: NA; J: TRBJ2-2; size: NA; DNA: TGTGCCAGCAGCTTACAGGGGTTTGTGAACACCGGGGAGCTGTTTTTT; CDR3: CASSLQGFVNTGELFF
V: TRBV29-1; D: TRBD1; J: TRBJ1-1; size: many; DNA: TGCAGCGCCTACAGGGGAATGTGGGCTTTCTTT; CDR3: CSAYRGMWAFF
V: TRBV3-1; D: NA; J: TRBJ1-2; size: NA; DNA: TGTGCCAGCAGCCAAGAACTCTATGGCTACACCTTC; CDR3: CASSQELYGYTF
V: TRBV12-3/TRBV12-4; D: NA; J: TRBJ2-1; size: NA; DNA: TGTGCCAGCAGTTTAGAGCCAGGCCTAGGGGGGGACAATGAGCAGTTCTTC; CDR3: CASSLEPGLGGDNEQFF
V: TRBV6-5; D: NA; J: TRBJ1-2; size: few; DNA: TGTGCCAGCAGTTACTCCGGGACGTCCAACTATGGCTACACCTTC; CDR3: CASSYSGTSNYGYTF
V: TRBV28; D: NA; J: TRBJ2-7; size: NA; DNA: TGTGCCAGCAGTTTCCCCCGCCAGGGGGGATCCTACGAGCAGTACTTC; CDR3: CASSFPRQGGSYEQYF
V: TRBV12-3/TRBV12-4; D: TRBD1; J: TRBJ1-1; size: few; DNA: TGTGCCAGCAGTCCTCGACAGGGGGTTACTGAAGCTTTCTTT; CDR3: CASSPRQGVTEAFF
V: TRBV30; D: NA; J: TRBJ2-7; size: few; DNA: TGTGCCTGGACCAATTCCGCGGGCTACGAGCAGTACTTC; CDR3: CAWTNSAGYEQYF
V: TRBV12-3/TRBV12-4; D: NA; J: TRBJ2-2; size: NA; DNA: TGTGCCAGCAGGTCGGGACTTCACACCGGGGAGCTGTTTTTT; CDR3: CASRSGLHTGELFF
V: TRBV4-1; D: NA; J: TRBJ1-5; size: NA; DNA: TGCGCCAGCAGCCAAGGGGGCTACTACAATCAGCCCCAGCATTTT; CDR3: CASSQGGYYNQPQHF
V: TRBV12-3/TRBV12-4; D: NA; J: TRBJ2-3; size: NA; DNA: TGTGCCAGCAGTTTAGAAGGCCGGGACTTACAAGCAGATACGCAGTATTTT; CDR3: CASSLEGRDLQADTQYF
V: TRBV13; D: NA; J: TRBJ2-5; size: NA; DNA: TGTGCCAGCAGCTTTCCGGGTGCAGAGACCCAGTACTTC; CDR3: CASSFPGAETQYF